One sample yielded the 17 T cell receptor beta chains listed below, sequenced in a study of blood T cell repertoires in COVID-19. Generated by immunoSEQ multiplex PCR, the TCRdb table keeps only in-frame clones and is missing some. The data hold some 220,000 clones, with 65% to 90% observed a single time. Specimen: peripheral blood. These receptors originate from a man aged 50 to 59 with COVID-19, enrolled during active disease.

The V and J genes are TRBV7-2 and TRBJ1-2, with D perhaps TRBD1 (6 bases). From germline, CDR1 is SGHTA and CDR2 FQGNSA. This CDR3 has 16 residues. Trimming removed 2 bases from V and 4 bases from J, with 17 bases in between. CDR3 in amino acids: CASSLSSDSGVYGYTF. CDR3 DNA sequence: TGTGCCAGCAGCTTAAGTTCTGATTCAGGGGTCTATGGCTACACCTTC.

DNA for the CDR3: TGTGCCATCAGCGAGGGGGCTTCCAGCAATCAGCCCCAGCATTTT. The encoded protein is CAISEGASSNQPQHF. The chain carries TRBV10-3 and TRBJ1-5; 7 bases match TRBD1. Trimming removed 6 bases from V and 1 base from J; junction bases left unmatched: 6. The V gene's germline CDR1 is ENHRY and CDR2 SYGVKD. The CDR3 covers 15 residues.

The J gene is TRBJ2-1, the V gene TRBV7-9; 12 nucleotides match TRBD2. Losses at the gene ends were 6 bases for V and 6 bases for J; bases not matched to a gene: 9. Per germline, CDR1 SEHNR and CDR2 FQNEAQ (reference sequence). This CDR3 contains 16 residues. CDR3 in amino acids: CASSPSGGAWVNEQFF. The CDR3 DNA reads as TGTGCCAGCAGTCCTAGCGGGGGGGCCTGGGTCAATGAGCAGTTCTTC.

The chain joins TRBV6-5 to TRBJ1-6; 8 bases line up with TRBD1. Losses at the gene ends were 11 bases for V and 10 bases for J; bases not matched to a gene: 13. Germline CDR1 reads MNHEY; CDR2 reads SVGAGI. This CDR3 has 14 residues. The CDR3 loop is CAGDRGIGGSPLHF. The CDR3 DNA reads TGTGCCGGAGACAGGGGAATAGGAGGGTCACCCCTCCACTTT.

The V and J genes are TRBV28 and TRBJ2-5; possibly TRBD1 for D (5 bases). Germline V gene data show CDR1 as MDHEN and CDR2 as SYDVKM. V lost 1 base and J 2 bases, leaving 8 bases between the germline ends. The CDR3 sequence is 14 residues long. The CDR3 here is CASSLLTAQETQYF. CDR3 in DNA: TGTGCCAGCAGTTTATTGACAGCACAAGAGACCCAGTACTTC.

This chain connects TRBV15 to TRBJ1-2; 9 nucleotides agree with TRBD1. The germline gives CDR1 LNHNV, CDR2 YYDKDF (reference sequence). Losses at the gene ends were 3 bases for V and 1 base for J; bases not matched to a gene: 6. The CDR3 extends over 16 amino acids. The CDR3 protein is CATSRGQGPDNYGYTF. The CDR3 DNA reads TGTGCCACCAGCAGGGGACAGGGTCCAGATAACTATGGCTACACCTTC.

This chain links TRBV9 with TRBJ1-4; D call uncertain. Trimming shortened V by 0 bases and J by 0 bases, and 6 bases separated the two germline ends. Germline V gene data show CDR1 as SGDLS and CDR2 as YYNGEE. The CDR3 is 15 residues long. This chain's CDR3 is CASSVVGTTNEKLFF. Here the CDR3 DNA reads TGTGCCAGCAGCGTAGTGGGCACAACTAATGAAAAACTGTTTTTT. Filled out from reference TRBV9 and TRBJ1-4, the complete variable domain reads DSGVTQTPKHLITATGQRVTLRCSPRSGDLSVYWYQQSLDQGLQFLIQYYNGEERAKGNILERFSAQQFPDLHSELNLSSLELGDSALYFCASSVVGTTNEKLFFGSGTQLSVL.

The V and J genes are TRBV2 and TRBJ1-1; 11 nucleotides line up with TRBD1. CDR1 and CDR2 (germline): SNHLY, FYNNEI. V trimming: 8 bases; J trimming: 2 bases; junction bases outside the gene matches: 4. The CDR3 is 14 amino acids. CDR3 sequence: CASVDRGRNTEAFF. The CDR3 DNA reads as TGTGCCAGCGTGGACAGGGGGCGAAACACTGAAGCTTTCTTT.

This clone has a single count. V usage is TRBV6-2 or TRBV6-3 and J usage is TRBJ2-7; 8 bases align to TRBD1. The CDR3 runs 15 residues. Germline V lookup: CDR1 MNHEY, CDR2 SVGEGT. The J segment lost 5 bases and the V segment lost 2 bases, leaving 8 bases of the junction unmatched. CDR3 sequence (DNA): TGTGCCAGCAGTTACCGCAGACAGGGGAAGGACGAGCAGTACTTC. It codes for CASSYRRQGKDEQYF.

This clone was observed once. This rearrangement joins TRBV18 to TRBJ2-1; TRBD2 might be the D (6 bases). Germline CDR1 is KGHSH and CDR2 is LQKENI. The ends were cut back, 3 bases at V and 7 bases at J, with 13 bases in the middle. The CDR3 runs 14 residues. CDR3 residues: CASSPLRGSNEQFF. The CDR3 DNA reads TGTGCCAGCTCACCGTTACGGGGGAGTAATGAGCAGTTCTTC.

The CDR3 coding sequence is TGCAGCGTTGAATTGGGGACACCTGGGGGACCCCAGCATTTT. Its translation: CSVELGTPGGPQHF. The chain couples TRBV29-1 to TRBJ1-5, with D maybe TRBD1 (6 bases). Trimming stripped 2 bases from V and 10 bases from J, with 18 bases between. The CDR3 extends over 14 amino acids. The germline gives CDR1 SQVTM, CDR2 ANQGSEA.

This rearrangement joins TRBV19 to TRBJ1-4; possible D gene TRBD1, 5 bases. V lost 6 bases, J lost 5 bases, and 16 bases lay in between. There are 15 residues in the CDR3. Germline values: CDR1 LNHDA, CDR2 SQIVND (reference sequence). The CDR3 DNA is TGTGCCAGTAGCCCCCTTGGGGGAGGGAATGAAAAACTGTTTTTT. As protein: CASSPLGGGNEKLFF.

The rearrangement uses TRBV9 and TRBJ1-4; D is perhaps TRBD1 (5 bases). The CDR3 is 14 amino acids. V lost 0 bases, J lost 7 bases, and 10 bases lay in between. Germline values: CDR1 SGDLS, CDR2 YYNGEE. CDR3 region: CASSVATGGEKLFF. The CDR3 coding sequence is TGTGCCAGCAGCGTAGCTACGGGGGGTGAAAAACTGTTTTTT.

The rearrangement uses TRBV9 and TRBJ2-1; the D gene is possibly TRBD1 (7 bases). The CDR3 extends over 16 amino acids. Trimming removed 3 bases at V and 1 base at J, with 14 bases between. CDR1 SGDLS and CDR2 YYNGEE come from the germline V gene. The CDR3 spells CASSATGAGSYNEQFF. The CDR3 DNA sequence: TGTGCCAGCAGCGCTACAGGGGCGGGATCCTACAATGAGCAGTTCTTC.

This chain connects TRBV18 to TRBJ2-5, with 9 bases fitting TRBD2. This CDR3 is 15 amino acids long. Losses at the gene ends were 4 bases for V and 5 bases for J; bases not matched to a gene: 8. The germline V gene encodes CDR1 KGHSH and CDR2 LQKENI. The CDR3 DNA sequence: TGTGCCAGCTCACTTACCGGGACTAGCTCGGAGACCCAGTACTTC. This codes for CASSLTGTSSETQYF.

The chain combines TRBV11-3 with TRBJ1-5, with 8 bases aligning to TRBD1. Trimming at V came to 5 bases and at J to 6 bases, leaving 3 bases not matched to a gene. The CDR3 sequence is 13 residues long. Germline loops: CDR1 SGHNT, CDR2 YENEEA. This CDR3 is CASSRQGFQPQHF. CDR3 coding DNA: TGTGCCAGCAGCAGACAGGGGTTTCAGCCCCAGCATTTT.

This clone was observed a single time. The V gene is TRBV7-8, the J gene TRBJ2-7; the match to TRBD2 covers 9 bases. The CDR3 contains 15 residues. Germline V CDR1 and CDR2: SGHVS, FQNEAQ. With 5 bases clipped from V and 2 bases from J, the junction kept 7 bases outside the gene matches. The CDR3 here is CASSPGLARTYEQYF. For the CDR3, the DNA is TGTGCCAGCAGCCCGGGACTAGCAAGAACCTACGAGCAGTACTTC.